Listed below are T cell receptor beta chains from one sample, sequenced in a study of T cells in Graves' hyperthyroidism and ophthalmopathy. TCRdb used MiXCR to reprocess the multiplex PCR reads, holding one entry per CDR3 protein. The sample contains about 370,000 distinct CDR3 sequences, roughly 15% of which appear only once. Sequencing was carried out using blood. The source is an older woman with Graves' ophthalmopathy. Both conserved end residues are part of each CDR3. A D gene is named only where the DNA matches it firmly. Clone size is given for some rows only: seen once, a few or many times, or a class if the clone is expanded.

CDR3 protein,CDR3 DNA,D gene,V gene,clone size,J gene
CASSMGPTGETQYF,TGTGCCAGCAGCATGGGACCGACGGGAGAGACCCAGTACTTC,-,TRBV11-3,many,TRBJ2-5
CAWRTGRNTEAFF,TGTGCCTGGAGGACCGGACGGAACACTGAAGCTTTCTTT,-,TRBV30,many,TRBJ1-1
CASSLASPGTGPQETQYF,TGTGCCAGCAGCTTAGCGTCCCCGGGAACGGGCCCCCAAGAGACCCAGTACTTC,-,TRBV7-6,many,TRBJ2-5
CASNGRATDTQYF,TGTGCCAGCAACGGGAGAGCCACAGATACGCAGTATTTT,-,TRBV28,many,TRBJ2-3
CASVPSGLTGELFF,TGTGCCAGCGTCCCTAGCGGCCTCACCGGGGAGCTGTTTTTT,TRBD2,TRBV28,many,TRBJ2-2
CASSLQGARFTGELFF,TGTGCCAGCAGTCTTCAGGGGGCGCGGTTCACCGGGGAGCTGTTTTTT,TRBD1,TRBV3-1,many,TRBJ2-2
CASSASGFPKDTQYF,TGTGCCAGCAGCGCTAGCGGGTTCCCAAAGGATACGCAGTATTTT,TRBD2,TRBV9,-,TRBJ2-3
CASSGGTGYNYGYTF,TGTGCCAGCAGTGGGGGGACAGGGTACAACTATGGCTACACCTTC,TRBD1,TRBV2,many,TRBJ1-2
CASSESLRYEQFF,TGTGCCAGCAGTGAATCACTCCGCTATGAGCAGTTCTTC,-,TRBV2,many,TRBJ2-1
CASSPLSGTSYNEQFF,TGTGCCAGCAGTCCGCTTAGCGGGACCTCCTACAATGAGCAGTTCTTC,TRBD2,TRBV28,many,TRBJ2-1
CASSLGGGPHDGEQYF,TGTGCCAGCAGCTTGGGGGGGGGGCCCCACGACGGAGAGCAGTACTTC,-,TRBV5-6,many,TRBJ2-7
CSVEGTRGRNTEAFF,TGCAGCGTTGAGGGGACCAGGGGGCGGAACACTGAAGCTTTCTTT,TRBD1,TRBV29-1,few,TRBJ1-1
CAWSGVSYNEQFF,TGTGCCTGGAGCGGGGTCTCCTACAATGAGCAGTTCTTC,-,TRBV30,-,TRBJ2-1
CSARQGDTQYF,TGCAGTGCCCGGCAGGGAGATACGCAGTATTTT,-,TRBV20-1,many,TRBJ2-3
CASSRTSGSRNEQFF,TGTGCCAGCAGTCGTACTAGCGGGAGTAGAAATGAGCAGTTCTTC,TRBD2,TRBV12-3/TRBV12-4,many,TRBJ2-1
CAIRRTVNTGELFF,TGTGCCATCAGACGGACTGTGAACACCGGGGAGCTGTTTTTT,-,TRBV10-3,-,TRBJ2-2
CASSPLLGDSNQPQHF,TGTGCCAGTAGTCCGTTGCTAGGGGACAGCAATCAGCCCCAGCATTTT,-,TRBV19,-,TRBJ1-5
CASSQNYEQYF,TGTGCCAGCAGCCAGAACTACGAGCAGTACTTC,-,TRBV28,many,TRBJ2-7
CSASPPTGRHTGELFF,TGCAGTGCTAGTCCCCCGACAGGGCGACACACCGGGGAGCTGTTTTTT,TRBD1,TRBV20-1,many,TRBJ2-2
CASSSQGLPPYEQYF,TGCGCCAGCAGCTCCCAGGGCCTACCTCCCTACGAGCAGTACTTC,-,TRBV5-1,few,TRBJ2-7
CASTSSSPLRPMNTEAFF,TGTGCCAGCACCTCATCATCCCCTCTGAGGCCTATGAACACTGAAGCTTTCTTT,-,TRBV2,-,TRBJ1-1
CASSSAPGEDEQFF,TGTGCCAGCAGTTCAGCCCCGGGAGAGGATGAGCAGTTCTTC,-,TRBV27,few,TRBJ2-1